The subject of this entry is one T cell receptor beta chain. Its antigen is still unknown. V shed 5 bases and J 2 bases; nucleotides not matched to a gene: 9. Germline CDR1 SGHRS, CDR2 YFSETQ. This CDR3 comprises 16 residues. cDNA libraries of TCR beta carried unique molecular identifiers. TCRdb re-called the PCR reads with MiXCR, one entry per CDR3 protein. The sample lists 550,000 to 700,000 distinct CDR3 sequences, roughly 47% occurring once. This sample is drawn from a study of post-analysis software for immune sequencing data. Notes on the study in general: The normalized Chao1 diversity of multiple sclerosis patients was significantly lower than that of controls. Patients showed TRBV5-6, TRBV5-1 and TRBV20-1 among four to six TRBV segments more frequent than in controls.

Sequences were obtained from blood. The genes are TRBV5-1 and TRBJ2-1; 8 bases align to TRBD1. The receptor was derived from a girl aged 5-17 years with multiple sclerosis. The CDR3 loop reads CASRGYSGGTYNEQFF. The CDR3 DNA reads TGCGCCAGCAGAGGGTATTCAGGGGGCACCTACAATGAGCAGTTCTTC.